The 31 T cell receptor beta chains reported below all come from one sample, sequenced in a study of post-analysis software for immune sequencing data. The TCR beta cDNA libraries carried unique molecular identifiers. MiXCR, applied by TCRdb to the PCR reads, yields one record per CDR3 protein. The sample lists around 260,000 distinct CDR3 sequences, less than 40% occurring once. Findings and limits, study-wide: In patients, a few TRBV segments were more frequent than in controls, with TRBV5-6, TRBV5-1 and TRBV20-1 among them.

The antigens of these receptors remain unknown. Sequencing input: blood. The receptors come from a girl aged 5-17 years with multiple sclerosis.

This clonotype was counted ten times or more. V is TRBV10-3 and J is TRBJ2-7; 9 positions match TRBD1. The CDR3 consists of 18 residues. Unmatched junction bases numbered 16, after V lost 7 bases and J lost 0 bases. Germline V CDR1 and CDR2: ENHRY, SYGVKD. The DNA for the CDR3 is TGTGCCATCACTCCCTCCGGGACAGGGACCGAAACCTCCTACGAGCAGTACTTC. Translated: CAITPSGTGTETSYEQYF.

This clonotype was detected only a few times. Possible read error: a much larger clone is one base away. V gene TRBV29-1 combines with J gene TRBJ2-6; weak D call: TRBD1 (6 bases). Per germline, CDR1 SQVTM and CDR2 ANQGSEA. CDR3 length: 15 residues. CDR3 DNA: TGCAGCGTCGCCGGGACATACTCTGGGGCCAACGTCCGGACTTTC. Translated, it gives CSVAGTYSGANVRTF.

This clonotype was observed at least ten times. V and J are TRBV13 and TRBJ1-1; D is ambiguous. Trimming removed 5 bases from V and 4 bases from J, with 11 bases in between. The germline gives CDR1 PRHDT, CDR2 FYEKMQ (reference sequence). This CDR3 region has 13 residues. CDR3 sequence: CASSPPLLTEAFF. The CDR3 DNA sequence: TGTGCCAGCAGCCCCCCGTTGCTCACTGAAGCTTTCTTT.

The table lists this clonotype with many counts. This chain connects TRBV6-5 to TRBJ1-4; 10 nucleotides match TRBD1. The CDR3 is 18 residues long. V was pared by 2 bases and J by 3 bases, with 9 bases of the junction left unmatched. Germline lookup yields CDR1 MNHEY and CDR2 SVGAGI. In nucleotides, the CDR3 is TGTGCCAGCAGTTACGCTCCGGGACAGGGGAGGGCTAATGAAAAACTGTTTTTT. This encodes CASSYAPGQGRANEKLFF.

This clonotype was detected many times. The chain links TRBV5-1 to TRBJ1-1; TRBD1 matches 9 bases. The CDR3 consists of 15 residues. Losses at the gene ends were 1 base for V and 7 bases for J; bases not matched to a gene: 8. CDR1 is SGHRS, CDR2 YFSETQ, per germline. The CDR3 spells CASSLNVGQGFEAFF. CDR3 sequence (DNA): TGCGCCAGCAGCTTGAATGTGGGACAGGGCTTTGAAGCTTTCTTT.

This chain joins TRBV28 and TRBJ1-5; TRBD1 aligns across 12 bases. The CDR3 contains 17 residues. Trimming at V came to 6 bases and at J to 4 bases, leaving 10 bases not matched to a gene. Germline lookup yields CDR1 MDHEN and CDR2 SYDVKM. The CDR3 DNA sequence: TGTGCCAGCAGGCCTGGGGACAGGGGGCGCCGAAATCAGCCCCAGCATTTT. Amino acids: CASRPGDRGRRNQPQHF.

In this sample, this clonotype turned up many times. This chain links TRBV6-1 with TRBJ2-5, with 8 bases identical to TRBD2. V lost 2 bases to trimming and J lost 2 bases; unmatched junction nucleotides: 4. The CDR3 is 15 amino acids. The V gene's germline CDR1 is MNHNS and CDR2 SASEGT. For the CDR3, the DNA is TGTGCCAGCAGTGAATTCGGGGGGGGGCAAGAGACCCAGTACTTC. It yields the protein CASSEFGGGQETQYF.

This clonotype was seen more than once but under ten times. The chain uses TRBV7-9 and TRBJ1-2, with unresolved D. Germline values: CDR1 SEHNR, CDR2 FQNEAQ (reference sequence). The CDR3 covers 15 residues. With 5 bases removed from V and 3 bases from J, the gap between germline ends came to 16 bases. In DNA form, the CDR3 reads TGTGCCAGCAGCCCTCTTGGCCTTGGGTACTATGGCTACACCTTC. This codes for CASSPLGLGYYGYTF.

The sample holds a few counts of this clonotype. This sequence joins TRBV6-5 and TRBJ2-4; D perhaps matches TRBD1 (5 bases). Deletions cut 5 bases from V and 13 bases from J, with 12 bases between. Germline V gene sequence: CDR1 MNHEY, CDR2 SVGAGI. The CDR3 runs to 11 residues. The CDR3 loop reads CASSPPPGQYF. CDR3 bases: TGTGCCAGCAGTCCTCCCCCAGGGCAGTACTTC.

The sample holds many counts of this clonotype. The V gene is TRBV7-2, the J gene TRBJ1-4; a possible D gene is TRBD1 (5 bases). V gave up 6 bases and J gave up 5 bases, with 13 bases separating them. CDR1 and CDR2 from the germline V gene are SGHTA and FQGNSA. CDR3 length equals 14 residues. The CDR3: CASSLRAGNEKLFF. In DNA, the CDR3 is TGTGCCAGCAGTTTGCGGGCAGGGAATGAAAAACTGTTTTTT.

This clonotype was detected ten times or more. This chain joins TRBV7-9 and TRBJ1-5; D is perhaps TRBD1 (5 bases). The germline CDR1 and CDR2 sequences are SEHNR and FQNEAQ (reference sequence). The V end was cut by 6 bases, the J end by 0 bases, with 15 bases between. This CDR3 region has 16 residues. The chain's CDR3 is CASSPDSQYSNQPQHF. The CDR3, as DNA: TGTGCCAGCAGTCCCGACAGCCAGTATAGCAATCAGCCCCAGCATTTT.

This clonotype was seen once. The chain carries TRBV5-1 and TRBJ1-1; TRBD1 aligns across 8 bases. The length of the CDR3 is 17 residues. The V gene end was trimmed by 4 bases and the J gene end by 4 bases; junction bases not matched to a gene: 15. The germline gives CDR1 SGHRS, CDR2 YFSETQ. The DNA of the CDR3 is TGCGCCAGCAGCCTCGGACAGGGCGGATTTTTGACCACTGAAGCTTTCTTT. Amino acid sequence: CASSLGQGGFLTTEAFF. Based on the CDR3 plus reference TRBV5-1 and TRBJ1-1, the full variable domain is KAGVTQTPRYLIKTRGQQVTLSCSPISGHRSVSWYQQTPGQGLQFLFEYFSETQRNKGNFPGRFSGRQFSNSRSEMNVSTLELGDSALYLCASSLGQGGFLTTEAFFGQGTRLTVV.

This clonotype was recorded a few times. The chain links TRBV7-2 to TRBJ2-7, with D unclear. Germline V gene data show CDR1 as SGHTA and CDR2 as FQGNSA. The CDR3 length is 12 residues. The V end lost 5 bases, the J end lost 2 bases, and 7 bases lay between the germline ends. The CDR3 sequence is CASSPDPYEQYF. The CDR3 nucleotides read TGTGCCAGCAGCCCGGACCCCTACGAGCAGTACTTC. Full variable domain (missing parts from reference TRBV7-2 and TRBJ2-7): GAGVSQSPSNKVTEKGKDVELRCDPISGHTALYWYRQSLGQGLEFLIYFQGNSAPDKSGLPSDRFSAERTGGSVSTLTIQRTQQEDSAVYLCASSPDPYEQYFGPGTRLTVT.

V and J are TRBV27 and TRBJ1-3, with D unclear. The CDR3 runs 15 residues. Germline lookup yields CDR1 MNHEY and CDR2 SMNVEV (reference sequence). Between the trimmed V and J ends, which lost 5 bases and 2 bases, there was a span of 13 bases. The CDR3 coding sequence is TGTGCCAGCAGTAACTTTGCGGACCCTGGAAACACCATATATTTT. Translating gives CASSNFADPGNTIYF.

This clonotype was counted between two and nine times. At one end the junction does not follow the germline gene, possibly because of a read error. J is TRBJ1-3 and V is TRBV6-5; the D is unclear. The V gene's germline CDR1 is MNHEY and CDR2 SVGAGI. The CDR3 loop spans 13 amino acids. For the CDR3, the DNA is TGTGCCAGCAGTTACGGTCCTGGAAACACCACATATTTT. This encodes CASSYGPGNTTYF.

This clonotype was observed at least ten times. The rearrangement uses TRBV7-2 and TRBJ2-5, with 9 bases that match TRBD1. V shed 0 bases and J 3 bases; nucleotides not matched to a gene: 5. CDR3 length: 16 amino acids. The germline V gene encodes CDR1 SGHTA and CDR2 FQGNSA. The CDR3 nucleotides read TGTGCCAGCAGCTTAGCGCCCGGACAGGGGAAAGAGACCCAGTACTTC. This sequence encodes CASSLAPGQGKETQYF.

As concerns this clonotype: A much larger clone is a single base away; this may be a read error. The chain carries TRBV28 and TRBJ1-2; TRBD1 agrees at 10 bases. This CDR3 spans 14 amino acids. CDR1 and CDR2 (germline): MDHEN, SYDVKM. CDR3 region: CAGSQGQGHYGYTF. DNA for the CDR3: TGTGCCGGCAGCCAGGGACAGGGGCACTATGGCTACACCTTC.

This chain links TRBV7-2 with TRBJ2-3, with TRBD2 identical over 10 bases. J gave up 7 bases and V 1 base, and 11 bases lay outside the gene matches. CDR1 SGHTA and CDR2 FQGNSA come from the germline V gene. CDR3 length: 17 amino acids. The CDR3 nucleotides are TGTGCCAGCAGCTTAGTTATGAGCGGGGGGGCCTTTAATACGCAGTATTTT. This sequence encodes CASSLVMSGGAFNTQYF.

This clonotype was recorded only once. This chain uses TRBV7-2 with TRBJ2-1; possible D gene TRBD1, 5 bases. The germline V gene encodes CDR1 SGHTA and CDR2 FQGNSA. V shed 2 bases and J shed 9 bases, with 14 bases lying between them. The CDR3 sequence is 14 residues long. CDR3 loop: CASSLFLVQGEQFF. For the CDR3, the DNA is TGTGCCAGCAGCTTATTCCTAGTCCAGGGTGAGCAGTTCTTC. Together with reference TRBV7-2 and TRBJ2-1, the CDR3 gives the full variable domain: GAGVSQSPSNKVTEKGKDVELRCDPISGHTALYWYRQSLGQGLEFLIYFQGNSAPDKSGLPSDRFSAERTGGSVSTLTIQRTQQEDSAVYLCASSLFLVQGEQFFGPGTRLTVL.

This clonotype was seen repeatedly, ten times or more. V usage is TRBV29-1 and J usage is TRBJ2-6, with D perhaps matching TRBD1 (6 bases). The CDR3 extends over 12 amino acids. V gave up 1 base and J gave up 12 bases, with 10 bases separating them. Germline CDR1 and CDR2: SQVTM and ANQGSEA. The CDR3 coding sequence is TGCAGCGTTGAAGGGGGGCAAGTCGTCCTGACTTTC. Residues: CSVEGGQVVLTF.

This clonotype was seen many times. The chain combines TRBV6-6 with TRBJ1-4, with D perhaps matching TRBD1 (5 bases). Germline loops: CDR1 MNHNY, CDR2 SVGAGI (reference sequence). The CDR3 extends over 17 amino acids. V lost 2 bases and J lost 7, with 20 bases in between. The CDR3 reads CASSYRGVGGGGEKLFF. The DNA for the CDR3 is TGTGCCAGCAGTTACCGGGGCGTCGGGGGTGGAGGTGAAAAACTGTTTTTT.

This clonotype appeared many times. CDR3 region: CASRGGQGSSNEQFF. For the CDR3, the DNA is TGTGCCAGCAGGGGGGGACAGGGGAGTTCGAATGAGCAGTTCTTC. The chain uses TRBV6-4 and TRBJ2-1; TRBD1 agrees at 10 bases. This CDR3 comprises 15 residues. V lost 6 bases, J lost 7 bases, and 9 bases stayed unmatched. Germline V gene data show CDR1 as MRHNA and CDR2 as SNTAGT.

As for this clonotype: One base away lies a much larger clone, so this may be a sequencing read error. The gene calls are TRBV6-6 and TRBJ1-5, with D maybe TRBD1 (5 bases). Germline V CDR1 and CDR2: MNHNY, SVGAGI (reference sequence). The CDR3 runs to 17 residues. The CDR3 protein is CASGYSTGPAGNQPQHF. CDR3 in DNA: TGTGCCAGCGGTTACTCTACGGGACCGGCAGGCAATCAGCCCCAGCATTTT.

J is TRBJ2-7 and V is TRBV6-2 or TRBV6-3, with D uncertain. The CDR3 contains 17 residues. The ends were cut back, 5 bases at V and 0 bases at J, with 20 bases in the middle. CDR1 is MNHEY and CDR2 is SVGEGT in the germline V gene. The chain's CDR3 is CASSDPARVPNSYEQYF. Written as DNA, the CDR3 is TGTGCCAGCAGTGACCCCGCGAGAGTACCAAACTCCTACGAGCAGTACTTC.

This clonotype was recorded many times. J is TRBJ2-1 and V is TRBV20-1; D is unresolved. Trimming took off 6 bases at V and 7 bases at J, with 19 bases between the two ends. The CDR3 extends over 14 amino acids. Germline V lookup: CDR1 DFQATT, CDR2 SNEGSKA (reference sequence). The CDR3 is CSATDPKVGNEQFF. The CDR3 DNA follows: TGCAGTGCCACCGACCCCAAGGTCGGGAATGAGCAGTTCTTC.

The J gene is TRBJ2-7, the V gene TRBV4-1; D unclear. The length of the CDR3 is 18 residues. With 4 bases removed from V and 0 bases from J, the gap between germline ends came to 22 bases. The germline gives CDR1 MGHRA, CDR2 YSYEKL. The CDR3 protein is CASSLQKVGAKLSYEQYF. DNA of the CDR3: TGCGCCAGCAGCCTGCAGAAAGTGGGCGCTAAACTCTCCTACGAGCAGTACTTC.

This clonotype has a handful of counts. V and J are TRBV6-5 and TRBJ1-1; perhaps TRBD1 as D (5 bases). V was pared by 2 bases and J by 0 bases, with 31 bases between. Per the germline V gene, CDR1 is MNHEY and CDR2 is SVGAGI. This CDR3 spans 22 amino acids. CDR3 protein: CASSYPDGLHRSPPYLNTEAFF. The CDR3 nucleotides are TGTGCCAGCAGTTACCCCGACGGGCTTCACAGGTCCCCCCCTTATTTGAACACTGAAGCTTTCTTT.

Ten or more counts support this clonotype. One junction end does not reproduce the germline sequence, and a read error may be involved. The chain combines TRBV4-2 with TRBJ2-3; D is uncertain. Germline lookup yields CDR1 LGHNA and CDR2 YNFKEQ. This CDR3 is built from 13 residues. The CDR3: CASSQAGVDTQYF. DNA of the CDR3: TGCGCCAGCAGCCAAGCTGGCGTTGATACGCAGTATTTT.

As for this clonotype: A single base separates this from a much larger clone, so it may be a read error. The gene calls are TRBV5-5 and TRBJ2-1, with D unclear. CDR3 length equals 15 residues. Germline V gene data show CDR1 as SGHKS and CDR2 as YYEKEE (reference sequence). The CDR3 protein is CTSSLGEQPYNEQFF. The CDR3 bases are TGTACCAGCAGCTTGGGTGAACAACCGTACAATGAGCAGTTCTTC.

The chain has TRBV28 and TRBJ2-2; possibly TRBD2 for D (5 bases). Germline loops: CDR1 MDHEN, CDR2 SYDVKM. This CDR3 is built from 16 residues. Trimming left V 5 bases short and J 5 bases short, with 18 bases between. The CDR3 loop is CASSLVPAPGTGELFF. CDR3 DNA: TGTGCCAGCAGTCTCGTGCCCGCCCCGGGGACCGGGGAGCTGTTTTTT.

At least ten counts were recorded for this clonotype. The CDR3 DNA reads TGTGCCAGCAGCCCCCGATATCGACGGGCTGGGGCCAACGTCCTGACTTTC. This codes for CASSPRYRRAGANVLTF. The rearrangement joins TRBV7-6 to TRBJ2-6, with D unresolved. The germline V and J ends were trimmed by 5 bases and 2 bases, with 16 bases remaining between them. This CDR3 is 17 amino acids long. The germline V gene has CDR1 SGHVS and CDR2 FNYEAQ.